The 23 T cell receptor beta chains listed next were all sequenced from one sample in a study of T cell responses to AZD1222 COVID-19 vaccine. Generated by immunoSEQ multiplex PCR, the TCRdb table keeps only in-frame clones and is missing some. The sample contains 150,000 to 200,000 clones, just over 90% of which appear only once. The source was peripheral blood, collected on day 0 of AZD1222 vaccination. Receptor source: an adult in good health.

This rearrangement joins TRBV19 to TRBJ1-5; weak D call: TRBD1 (6 bases). V shed 3 bases and J shed 3 bases, with 9 bases lying between them. CDR1 is LNHDA, CDR2 SQIVND, per germline (reference sequence). There are 14 residues in the CDR3. CDR3 residues: CASSITGLNQPQHF. In DNA, the CDR3 is TGTGCCAGTAGTATCACAGGGCTCAATCAGCCCCAGCATTTT.

The chain employs TRBV5-5 and TRBJ1-4; tentative D call: TRBD1 (5 bases). V lost 4 bases and J lost 8, with 6 bases in between. Germline CDR1 and CDR2: SGHKS and YYEKEE (reference sequence). The length of the CDR3 is 11 residues. The CDR3 protein is CASSRGEKLFF. The DNA for the CDR3 is TGTGCCAGCAGCCGGGGGGAAAAACTGTTTTTT.

This clone was seen once. This chain connects TRBV7-9 to TRBJ2-7; 7 bases fit TRBD1. The CDR3 contains 16 residues. Germline V gene data show CDR1 as SEHNR and CDR2 as FQNEAQ (reference sequence). Losses at the gene ends were 5 bases for V and 4 bases for J; bases not matched to a gene: 14. CDR3 nucleotides: TGTGCCAGCAGCCCGGGACAGTCCAGTAACAGTTACGAGCAGTACTTC. This encodes CASSPGQSSNSYEQYF.

This clone has only one observation. CDR3 in amino acids: CASSSTTLGETQYF. The CDR3 DNA follows: TGTGCCAGCAGCTCCACTACCCTCGGAGAGACCCAGTACTTC. The J gene is TRBJ2-5, the V gene TRBV6-5; D is unresolved. Germline loops: CDR1 MNHEY, CDR2 SVGAGI. The germline V and J ends were trimmed by 6 bases and 4 bases, with 15 bases remaining between them. The CDR3 consists of 14 residues.

The J gene is TRBJ1-2, the V gene TRBV7-9, with TRBD1 matching 8 bases. Trimming at V came to 4 bases and at J to 5 bases, leaving 12 bases not matched to a gene. The CDR3 has 16 amino acids. Germline V CDR1 and CDR2: SEHNR, FQNEAQ (reference sequence). Here the CDR3 reads CASSSKYDRGLYGYTF. The CDR3 coding sequence is TGTGCCAGCAGCTCTAAATATGACAGGGGTCTATATGGCTACACCTTC.

The V gene is TRBV11-3, the J gene TRBJ2-1, with TRBD2 matching over 10 bases. CDR1 is SGHNT and CDR2 is YENEEA in the germline V gene. V gave up 6 bases and J gave up 7 bases; unmatched junction bases: 6. This CDR3 region has 14 residues. DNA of the CDR3: TGTGCCAGCAGATCTAGCGGGGGATCGAATGAGCAGTTCTTC. It specifies CASRSSGGSNEQFF. The variable domain in full, completed from reference TRBV11-3 and TRBJ2-1, reads EAGVVQSPRYKIIEKKQPVAFWCNPISGHNTLYWYLQNLGQGPELLIRYENEEAVDDSQLPKDRFSAERLKGVDSTLKIQPAELGDSAVYLCASRSSGGSNEQFFGPGTRLTVL.

The V gene is TRBV11-2, the J gene TRBJ2-7, with 7 positions matching TRBD1. V was clipped by 1 base and J by 5 bases; unmatched bases: 8. This CDR3 is 15 amino acids long. Germline-derived CDR1 and CDR2 are SGHAT and FQNNGV. The CDR3 here is CASSLVTGELHEQYF. The DNA for the CDR3 is TGTGCCAGCAGCTTAGTAACAGGGGAGCTGCACGAGCAGTACTTC. Filled out from reference TRBV11-2 and TRBJ2-7, the complete variable domain reads EAGVAQSPRYKIIEKRQSVAFWCNPISGHATLYWYQQILGQGPKLLIQFQNNGVVDDSQLPKDRFSAERLKGVDSTLKIQPAKLEDSAVYLCASSLVTGELHEQYFGPGTRLTVT.

The chain couples TRBV5-1 to TRBJ1-1; maybe TRBD1 (5 bases). The V end lost 7 bases, the J end lost 3 bases, and 19 bases lay between the germline ends. The CDR3 covers 15 residues. The germline gives CDR1 SGHRS, CDR2 YFSETQ. CDR3 nucleotide sequence: TGCGCCAGCGGGGGAACCCCCCGGGGGGACACTGAAGCTTTCTTT. It encodes CASGGTPRGDTEAFF.

The V and J genes are TRBV27 and TRBJ1-2; possible D gene TRBD1, 5 bases. Trimming shortened V by 4 bases and J by 4 bases, and 19 bases separated the two germline ends. The CDR3 covers 16 residues. The germline gives CDR1 MNHEY, CDR2 SMNVEV (reference sequence). CDR3: CASSSVEGRGSYGYTF. In nucleotides, the CDR3 is TGTGCCAGCAGTTCTGTTGAGGGGCGCGGGAGCTATGGCTACACCTTC.

A remark on this clone: This specimen includes other DNA sequences encoding the same CDR3. V is TRBV19 and J is TRBJ1-3; 7 positions agree with TRBD1. In germline, CDR1 is LNHDA, CDR2 SQIVND (reference sequence). The J segment lost 0 bases and the V segment lost 3 bases, leaving 2 bases of the junction unmatched. This CDR3 has 15 residues. The CDR3 loop reads CASSIQGVSGNTIYF. The CDR3 nucleotides are TGTGCCAGTAGTATCCAGGGGGTCTCTGGAAACACCATATATTTT.

The chain recombines TRBV15 with TRBJ2-7; D ambiguous. Germline-derived CDR1 and CDR2 are LNHNV and YYDKDF (reference sequence). The CDR3 is 13 residues long. Trimming took off 1 base at V and 3 bases at J, with 7 bases between the two ends. The CDR3 loop is CATSRGLNYEQYF. The CDR3 DNA sequence: TGTGCCACCAGCAGAGGGCTTAACTACGAGCAGTACTTC.

The chain is built from TRBV3-1 (or the pseudogene TRBV3-2) and TRBJ2-1, with D tentatively TRBD1 (5 bases). Germline CDR1 is LGHDT and CDR2 is YNNKEL (reference sequence). V was clipped by 3 bases and J by 9 bases, with 9 bases between them. This CDR3 is 12 amino acids long. CDR3 in DNA: TGTGCCAGCAGCCACTCAGGGTTTGAGCAGTTCTTC. This codes for CASSHSGFEQFF.

This chain joins TRBV20-1 and TRBJ1-2, with no clear D. In germline, CDR1 is DFQATT, CDR2 SNEGSKA (reference sequence). Trimming took 8 bases from V and 12 from J, leaving 10 bases between them. CDR3 length equals 8 residues. CDR3 DNA: TGCAGTCCTCGCTTGAACACCTTC. Residues: CSPRLNTF.

The sample holds one count of this clone. CDR3 DNA: TGTGCCATCAGTGATCACAGGGGAGACCAAGAGACCCAGTACTTC. This gives the protein CAISDHRGDQETQYF. The genes are TRBV10-3 and TRBJ2-5; 7 positions match TRBD1. Germline V gives CDR1 ENHRY, CDR2 SYGVKD. The CDR3 is made up of 15 amino acids. With V trimmed by 3 bases and J by 0 bases, 4 bases remained unmatched.

V gene TRBV27 combines with J gene TRBJ1-2, with a possible D match to TRBD1 (5 bases). The V gene lost 6 bases and the J gene lost 13 bases, with 18 bases spanning the gap. This CDR3 has 12 amino acids. The germline CDR1 and CDR2 sequences are MNHEY and SMNVEV (reference sequence). CDR3 coding DNA: TGTGCCAGCAGCCATGGGGCCCTCCAATTCACCTTC. Protein sequence: CASSHGALQFTF.

This chain connects TRBV15 to TRBJ2-2; D remains unclear. Trimming left V 7 bases short and J 0 bases short, with 9 bases between. This CDR3 has 14 amino acids. Germline values: CDR1 LNHNV, CDR2 YYDKDF (reference sequence). For the CDR3, the DNA is TGTGCCACCAATCCGGCGCCGAACACCGGGGAGCTGTTTTTT. It translates to CATNPAPNTGELFF.

The V call is TRBV7-9, the J call TRBJ1-1; D gene uncertain. Germline CDR1 is SEHNR and CDR2 is FQNEAQ (reference sequence). The germline V and J ends were trimmed by 1 base and 6 bases, with 3 bases remaining between them. The CDR3 loop spans 11 amino acids. CDR3 bases: TGTGCCAGCAGCTTAGAGCCTGAAGCTTTCTTT. This sequence encodes CASSLEPEAFF.

This rearrangement joins TRBV27 to TRBJ1-2; 7 positions match TRBD1. This CDR3 is 15 amino acids long. V lost 4 bases to trimming and J lost 4 bases; unmatched junction nucleotides: 9. Germline V lookup: CDR1 MNHEY, CDR2 SMNVEV (reference sequence). The CDR3 loop reads CASSSRGDRVYGYTF. CDR3 bases: TGTGCCAGCAGTTCAAGGGGGGACAGAGTCTATGGCTACACCTTC.

The gene calls are TRBV5-1 and TRBJ2-1; no definite D call. The CDR3 is made up of 16 amino acids. Trimming pared 4 bases from V and 0 bases from J, leaving 14 bases between. Germline CDR1 and CDR2: SGHRS and YFSETQ. In nucleotides, the CDR3 is TGCGCCAGCAGCCTCCCCAGAGCGAGCTCCTACAATGAGCAGTTCTTC. Translated: CASSLPRASSYNEQFF.

The V and J genes are TRBV2 and TRBJ2-1; TRBD2 is a possible D gene (5 bases). V lost 11 bases, J lost 0 bases, and 11 bases lay in between. CDR3 length: 13 residues. Germline V gives CDR1 SNHLY, CDR2 FYNNEI. The CDR3 is CAGTRDSYNEQFF. The CDR3 DNA sequence: TGTGCCGGTACCCGGGACTCCTACAATGAGCAGTTCTTC.

Only a few counts were recorded for this clone. The chain carries TRBV6-6 and TRBJ2-7, with D perhaps TRBD2 (6 bases). Germline V gene sequence: CDR1 MNHNY, CDR2 SVGAGI (reference sequence). Trimming took 4 bases from V and 6 from J, leaving 7 bases between them. There are 11 residues in the CDR3. CDR3 sequence: CASSLGLEQYF. The CDR3 coding sequence is TGTGCCAGCAGTTTGGGACTCGAGCAGTACTTC.

CDR3 residues: CASSRKWGLHEQYF. CDR3 DNA sequence: TGTGCCAGCAGCCGCAAGTGGGGACTCCACGAGCAGTACTTC. V usage is TRBV14 and J usage is TRBJ2-7, with D maybe TRBD2 (6 bases). This CDR3 has 14 amino acids. Trimming took 4 bases from V and 5 from J, leaving 15 bases between them. Germline assignment: CDR1 SGHDN and CDR2 FVKESK.

V is TRBV20-1 and J is TRBJ2-1; tentatively, D is TRBD2 (6 bases). The V gene's germline CDR1 is DFQATT and CDR2 SNEGSKA (reference sequence). Between the trimmed V and J ends, which lost 3 bases and 9 bases, there was a span of 9 bases. The CDR3 runs to 11 residues. This CDR3 reads CSASGRSEQFF. DNA of the CDR3: TGCAGTGCTAGCGGGAGATCTGAGCAGTTCTTC.